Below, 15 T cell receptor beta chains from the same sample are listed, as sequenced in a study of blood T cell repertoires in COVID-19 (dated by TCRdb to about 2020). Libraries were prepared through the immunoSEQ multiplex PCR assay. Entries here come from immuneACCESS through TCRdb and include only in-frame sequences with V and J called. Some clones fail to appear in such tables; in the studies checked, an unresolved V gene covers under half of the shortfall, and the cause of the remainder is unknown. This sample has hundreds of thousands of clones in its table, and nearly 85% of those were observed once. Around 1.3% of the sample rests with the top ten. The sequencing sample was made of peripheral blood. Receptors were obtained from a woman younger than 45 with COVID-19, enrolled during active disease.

The CDR3 region has the DNA TGTGCCAGCAGTCACAGGGGCCCAGATACGCAGTATTTT. This translates into CASSHRGPDTQYF. The V and J genes are TRBV6-2 or TRBV6-3 and TRBJ2-3; 7 positions agree with TRBD1. Germline CDR1 reads MNHEY; CDR2 reads SVGEGT. The trim removed 5 bases at V and 4 bases at J, leaving 3 bases unmatched. This CDR3 comprises 13 residues.

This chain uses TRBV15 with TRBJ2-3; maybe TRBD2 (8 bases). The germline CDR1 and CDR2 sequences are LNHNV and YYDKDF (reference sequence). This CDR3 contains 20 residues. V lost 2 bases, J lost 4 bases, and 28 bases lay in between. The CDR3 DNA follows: TGTGCCACCAGCAGAACGCCTCTGACTAGCGCAGGGGGGGGCCCAGATACGCAGTATTTT. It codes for CATSRTPLTSAGGGPDTQYF.

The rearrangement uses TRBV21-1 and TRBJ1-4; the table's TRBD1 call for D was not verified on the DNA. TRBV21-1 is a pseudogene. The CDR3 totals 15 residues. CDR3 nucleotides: TGTGCCAGCAGCAAAGGGGTCAGGACTAATGAAAAACTGTTTTTT. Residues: CASSKGVRTNEKLFF.

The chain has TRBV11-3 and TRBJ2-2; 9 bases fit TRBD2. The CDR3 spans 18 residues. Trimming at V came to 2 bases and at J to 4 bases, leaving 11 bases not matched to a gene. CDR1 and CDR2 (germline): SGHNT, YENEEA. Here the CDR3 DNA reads TGTGCCAGCAGCTTATACTCCGCGGGGGGGCCGGGCACCGGGGAGCTGTTTTTT. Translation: CASSLYSAGGPGTGELFF.

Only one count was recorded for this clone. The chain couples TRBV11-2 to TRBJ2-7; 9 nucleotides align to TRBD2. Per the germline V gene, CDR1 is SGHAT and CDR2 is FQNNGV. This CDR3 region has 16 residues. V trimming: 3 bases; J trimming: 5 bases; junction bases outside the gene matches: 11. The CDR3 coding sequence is TGTGCCAGCAGCTTTAGGCTAGCGGGGACGGTCCACGAGCAGTACTTC. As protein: CASSFRLAGTVHEQYF.

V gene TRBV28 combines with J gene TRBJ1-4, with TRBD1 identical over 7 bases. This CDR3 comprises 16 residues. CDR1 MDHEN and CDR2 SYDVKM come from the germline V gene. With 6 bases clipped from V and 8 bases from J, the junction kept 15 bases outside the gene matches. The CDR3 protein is CASRGRQGSSSEKLFF. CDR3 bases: TGTGCCAGCAGGGGAAGACAGGGATCTTCGTCAGAAAAACTGTTTTTT. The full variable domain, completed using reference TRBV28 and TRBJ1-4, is DVKVTQSSRYLVKRTGEKVFLECVQDMDHENMFWYRQDPGLGLRLIYFSYDVKMKEKGDIPEGYSVSREKKERFSLILESASTNQTSMYLCASRGRQGSSSEKLFFGSGTQLSVL.

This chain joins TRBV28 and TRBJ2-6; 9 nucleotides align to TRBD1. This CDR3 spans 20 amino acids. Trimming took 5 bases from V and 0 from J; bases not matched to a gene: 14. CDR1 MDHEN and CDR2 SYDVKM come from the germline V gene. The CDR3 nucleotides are TGTGCCAGCAGTAATTTTGGACAGGGGATGTTAAGCTCTGGGGCCAACGTCCTGACTTTC. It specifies CASSNFGQGMLSSGANVLTF. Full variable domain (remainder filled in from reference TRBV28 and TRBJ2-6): DVKVTQSSRYLVKRTGEKVFLECVQDMDHENMFWYRQDPGLGLRLIYFSYDVKMKEKGDIPEGYSVSREKKERFSLILESASTNQTSMYLCASSNFGQGMLSSGANVLTFGAGSRLTVL.

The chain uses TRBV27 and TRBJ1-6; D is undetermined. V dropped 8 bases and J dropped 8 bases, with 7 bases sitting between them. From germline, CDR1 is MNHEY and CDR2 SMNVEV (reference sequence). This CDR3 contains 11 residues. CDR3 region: CASGRDSPLHF. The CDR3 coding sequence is TGTGCCAGCGGGCGGGATTCACCCCTCCACTTT.

CDR3 sequence: CASSTTGTGVNEQFF. The CDR3, as DNA: TGTGCCAGCTCAACAACCGGGACAGGGGTCAATGAGCAGTTCTTC. The J gene is TRBJ2-1, the V gene TRBV18; 10 bases fit TRBD1. Germline V gives CDR1 KGHSH, CDR2 LQKENI. With 5 bases clipped from V and 6 bases from J, the junction kept 7 bases outside the gene matches. The CDR3 has 15 amino acids.

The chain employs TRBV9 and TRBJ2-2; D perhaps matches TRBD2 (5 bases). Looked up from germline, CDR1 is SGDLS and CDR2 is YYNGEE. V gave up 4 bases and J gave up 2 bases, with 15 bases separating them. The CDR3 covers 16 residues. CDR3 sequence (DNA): TGTGCCAGCAGCTCCCGGGGTAGCGTCAACACCGGGGAGCTGTTTTTT. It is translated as CASSSRGSVNTGELFF.

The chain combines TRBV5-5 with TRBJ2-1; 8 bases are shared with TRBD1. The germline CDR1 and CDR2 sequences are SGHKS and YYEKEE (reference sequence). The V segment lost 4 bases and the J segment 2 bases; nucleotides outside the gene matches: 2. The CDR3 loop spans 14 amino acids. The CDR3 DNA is TGTGCCAGCAGCCTGGACAGGGCCTACAATGAGCAGTTCTTC. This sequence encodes CASSLDRAYNEQFF.

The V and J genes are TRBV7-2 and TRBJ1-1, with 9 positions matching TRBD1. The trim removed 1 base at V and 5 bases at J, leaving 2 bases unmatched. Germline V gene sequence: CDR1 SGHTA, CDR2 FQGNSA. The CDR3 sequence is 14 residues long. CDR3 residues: CASSLDRGRTEAFF. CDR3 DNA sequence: TGTGCCAGCAGCTTAGACAGGGGGCGAACTGAAGCTTTCTTT.

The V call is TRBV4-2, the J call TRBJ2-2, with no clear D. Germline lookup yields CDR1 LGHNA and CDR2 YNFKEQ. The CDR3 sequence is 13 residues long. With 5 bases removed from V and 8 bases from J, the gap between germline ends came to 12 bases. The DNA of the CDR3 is TGTGCCAGCAGCACTCCTGGTCGGGGGGAGCTGTTTTTT. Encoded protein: CASSTPGRGELFF.

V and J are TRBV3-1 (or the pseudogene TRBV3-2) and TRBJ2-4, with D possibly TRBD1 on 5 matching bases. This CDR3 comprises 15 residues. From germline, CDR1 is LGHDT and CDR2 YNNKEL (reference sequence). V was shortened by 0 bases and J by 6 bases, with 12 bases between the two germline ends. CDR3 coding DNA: TGTGCCAGCAGCCAAGAAGCTCAGGGTGGAAACATTCAGTACTTC. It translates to CASSQEAQGGNIQYF.

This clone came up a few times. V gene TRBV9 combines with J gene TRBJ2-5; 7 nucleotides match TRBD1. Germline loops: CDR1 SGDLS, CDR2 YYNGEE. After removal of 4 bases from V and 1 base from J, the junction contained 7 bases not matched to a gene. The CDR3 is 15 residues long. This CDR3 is CASSTQDRSQETQYF. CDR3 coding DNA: TGTGCCAGCAGCACACAGGACAGGAGCCAAGAGACCCAGTACTTC.